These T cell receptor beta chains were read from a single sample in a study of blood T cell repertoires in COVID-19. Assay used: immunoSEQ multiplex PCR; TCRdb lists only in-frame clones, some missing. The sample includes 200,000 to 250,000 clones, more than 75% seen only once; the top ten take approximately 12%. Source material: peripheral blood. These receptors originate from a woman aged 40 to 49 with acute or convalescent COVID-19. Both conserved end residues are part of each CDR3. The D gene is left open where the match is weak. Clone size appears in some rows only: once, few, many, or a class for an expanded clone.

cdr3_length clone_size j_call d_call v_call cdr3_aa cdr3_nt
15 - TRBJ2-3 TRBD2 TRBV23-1 CASSPGLAGADTQYF TGCGCCAGCAGTCCGGGACTAGCGGGAGCAGATACGCAGTATTTT
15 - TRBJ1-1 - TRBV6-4 CASSPPWGPNTEAFF TGTGCCAGCAGCCCACCTTGGGGCCCGAACACTGAAGCTTTCTTT
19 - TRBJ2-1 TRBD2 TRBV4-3 CASSQDPPSAGGSYNEQFF TGCGCCAGCAGCCAAGACCCCCCCTCGGCGGGGGGCTCCTACAATGAGCAGTTCTTC
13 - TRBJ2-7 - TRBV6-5 CASTAGLTYEQYF TGTGCCAGCACGGCGGGGCTTACCTACGAGCAGTACTTC
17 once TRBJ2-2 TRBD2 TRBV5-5 CASSPTTGTRYTGELFF TGTGCCAGCAGCCCAACAACCGGGACTAGATACACCGGGGAGCTGTTTTTT
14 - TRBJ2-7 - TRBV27 CASSFSGGSVEQYF TGTGCCAGCAGTTTTAGCGGAGGCTCGGTCGAGCAGTACTTC
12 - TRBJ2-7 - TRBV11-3 CASSDTGYEQYF TGTGCCAGCAGCGATACAGGATACGAGCAGTACTTC
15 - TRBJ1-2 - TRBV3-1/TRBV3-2 CASTQGFGHSGGYTF TGTGCCAGCACCCAGGGTTTTGGACATTCTGGTGGCTACACCTTC
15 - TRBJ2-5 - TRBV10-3 CAISATRGEGETQYF TGTGCCATCAGTGCAACCAGGGGGGAAGGGGAGACCCAGTACTTC
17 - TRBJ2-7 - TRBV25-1 CASSEYGIGDTNLRQYF TGTGCCAGCAGTGAATATGGAATAGGGGACACCAACCTGAGGCAGTACTTC
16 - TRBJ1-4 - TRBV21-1 CASSIKGREVNEKLFF TGTGCCAGCAGCATTAAAGGGAGGGAAGTTAATGAAAAACTGTTTTTT
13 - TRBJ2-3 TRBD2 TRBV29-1 CSVSGASTDTQYF TGCAGCGTTAGCGGGGCAAGCACAGATACGCAGTATTTT
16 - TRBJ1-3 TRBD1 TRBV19 CASSMTGTGLGNTIYF TGTGCCAGTAGTATGACGGGGACAGGCCTTGGAAACACCATATATTTT
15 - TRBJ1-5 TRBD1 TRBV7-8 CASSPQGYSNQPQHF TGTGCCAGCAGCCCACAGGGGTATAGCAATCAGCCCCAGCATTTT
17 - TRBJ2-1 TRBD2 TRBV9 CASSAAGTSVRYNEQFF TGTGCCAGCAGCGCAGCCGGGACTAGCGTCCGCTACAATGAGCAGTTCTTC
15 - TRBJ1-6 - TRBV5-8 CASTLGASRGSPLHF TGTGCCAGCACCCTCGGCGCTTCCCGAGGGTCACCCCTCCACTTT
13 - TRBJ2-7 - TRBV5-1 CASSAGASYEQYF TGCGCCAGTTCCGCGGGGGCTTCTTACGAGCAGTACTTC
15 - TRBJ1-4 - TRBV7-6 CASSVAGLQVEKLFF TGTGCCAGCAGCGTGGCGGGGCTGCAAGTGGAAAAACTGTTTTTT
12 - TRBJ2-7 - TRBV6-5 CASSPKAGGQYF TGTGCCAGCAGTCCAAAGGCCGGCGGGCAGTACTTC
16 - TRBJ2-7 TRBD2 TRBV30 CAWSSISGGASYEQYF TGTGCCTGGAGTTCCATTAGCGGGGGGGCCTCCTACGAGCAGTACTTC
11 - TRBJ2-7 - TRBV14 CASSVSYEQYF TGTGCCAGCAGCGTTTCATACGAGCAGTACTTC
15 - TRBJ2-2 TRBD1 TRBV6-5 CASRAGGKRTGELFF TGTGCCAGCAGAGCAGGGGGCAAAAGAACCGGGGAGCTGTTTTTT
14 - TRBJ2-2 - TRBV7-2 CASSFVANTGELFF TGTGCCAGCAGCTTTGTAGCGAACACCGGGGAGCTGTTTTTT
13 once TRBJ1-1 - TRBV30 CAWKIQGNTEAFF TGTGCCTGGAAAATACAGGGGAACACTGAAGCTTTCTTT
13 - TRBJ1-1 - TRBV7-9 CASSLTDSNEAFF TGTGCCAGCAGCTTGACAGATAGTAATGAAGCTTTCTTT
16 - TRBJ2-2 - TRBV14 CASSLGPQGWSGELFF TGTGCCAGCAGCCTAGGTCCGCAGGGGTGGTCCGGGGAGCTGTTTTTT
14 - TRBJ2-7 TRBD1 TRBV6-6 CASSARTGGNEQYF TGTGCCAGCAGTGCACGGACAGGGGGTAACGAGCAGTACTTC
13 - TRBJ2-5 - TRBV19 CASSMYRQETQYF TGTGCCAGTAGTATGTACAGACAAGAGACCCAGTACTTC
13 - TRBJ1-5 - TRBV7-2 CASDSAGEGPQHF TGTGCCAGTGATTCTGCGGGGGAGGGGCCCCAGCATTTT
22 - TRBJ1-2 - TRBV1 CTSSQETVVVRKGRSPGNGYTF TGCACCAGCAGCCAAGAAACCGTCGTGGTGCGGAAGGGGAGGAGCCCGGGAAATGGCTACACCTTC
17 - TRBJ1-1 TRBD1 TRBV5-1 CASSLAGTGGARTEAFF TGCGCCAGCAGCTTGGCCGGGACAGGGGGCGCAAGGACTGAAGCTTTCTTT
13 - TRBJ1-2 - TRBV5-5 CASSNGQNYGYTF TGTGCCAGCAGCAACGGACAGAACTATGGCTACACCTTC
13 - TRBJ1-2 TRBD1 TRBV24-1 CATSETTGYGYTF TGTGCCACCAGTGAGACGACAGGGTATGGCTACACCTTC
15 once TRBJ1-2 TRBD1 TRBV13 CASSSFRTGVYGYTF TGTGCCAGCAGCAGTTTCAGGACAGGAGTTTATGGCTACACCTTC
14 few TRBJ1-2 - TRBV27 CASRETGTNYGYTF TGTGCCAGCAGAGAAACAGGGACCAACTATGGCTACACCTTC
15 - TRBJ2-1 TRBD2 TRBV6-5 CASWKASGGSNEQFF TGTGCCAGCTGGAAAGCTAGCGGGGGTTCCAATGAGCAGTTCTTC
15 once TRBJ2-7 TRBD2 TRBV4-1 CASSQLAGSSYEQYF TGCGCCAGCAGCCAACTAGCGGGGAGCTCCTACGAGCAGTACTTC
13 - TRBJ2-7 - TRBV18 CASSPGAGYEQYF TGTGCCAGCTCACCAGGCGCCGGGTACGAGCAGTACTTC
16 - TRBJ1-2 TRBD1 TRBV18 CASSLDRDRAPYGYTF TGTGCCAGCTCACTAGACCGGGACAGGGCGCCCTATGGCTACACCTTC
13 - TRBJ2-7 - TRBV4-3 CASSQDPTYEQYF TGCGCCAGCAGCCAAGATCCCACCTACGAGCAGTACTTC
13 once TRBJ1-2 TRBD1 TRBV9 CASSPRQGYGYTF TGTGCCAGCAGCCCGCGACAGGGGTATGGCTACACCTTC
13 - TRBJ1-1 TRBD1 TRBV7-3 CASSLTGGTEAFF TGTGCCAGCAGCTTGACAGGGGGCACTGAAGCTTTCTTT
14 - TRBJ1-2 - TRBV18 CASQPREEAYGYTF TGTGCCAGCCAGCCTCGGGAGGAGGCCTATGGCTACACCTTC
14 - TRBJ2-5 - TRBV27 CASRPPASRETQYF TGTGCCAGCAGGCCCCCCGCTAGTAGGGAGACCCAGTACTTC
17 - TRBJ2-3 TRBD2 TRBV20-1 CSASGRLAGARGDTQYF TGCAGTGCTAGTGGGCGACTAGCGGGAGCACGGGGAGATACGCAGTATTTT
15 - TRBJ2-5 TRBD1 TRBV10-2 CASSPRRQGQETQYF TGCGCCAGCTCTCCCCGAAGACAGGGACAAGAGACCCAGTACTTC